One sample yielded the 17 T cell receptor beta chains listed below, sequenced in a study of blood T cell repertoires in COVID-19. The repertoire was sequenced with immunoSEQ multiplex PCR; TCRdb's copy has only in-frame clones and lacks some. Altogether tens of thousands of clones are present, 70% to 90% being singletons, with the ten largest covering 8.5% to 10%. The specimen sequenced was peripheral blood. The receptor set was obtained from a middle-aged man with COVID-19, enrolled during active disease.

This chain uses TRBV10-3 with TRBJ1-1; D might be TRBD1 (5 bases). With 6 bases removed from V and 6 bases from J, the gap between germline ends came to 14 bases. The CDR3 loop spans 13 amino acids. CDR1 ENHRY and CDR2 SYGVKD come from the germline V gene. The CDR3 spells CAISNGGGSEAFF. The CDR3 coding sequence is TGTGCCATCAGCAATGGGGGGGGGTCTGAAGCTTTCTTT.

The chain employs TRBV29-1 and TRBJ2-3; 11 positions match TRBD1. Trimming removed 7 bases from V and 5 bases from J; junction bases left unmatched: 14. CDR1 is SQVTM and CDR2 is ANQGSEA in the germline V gene. There are 16 residues in the CDR3. CDR3 bases: TGCAGCGCTCGGGCGCTGGGGGACAGGGGGTTAGATACGCAGTATTTT. Translated, it gives CSARALGDRGLDTQYF.

CDR3 amino acids: CASRETGGGTEAFF. The CDR3 DNA reads TGTGCCAGCAGGGAGACAGGGGGAGGCACTGAAGCTTTCTTT. This chain uses TRBV3-1 (or the pseudogene TRBV3-2) with TRBJ1-1; 9 positions agree with TRBD1. In germline, CDR1 is LGHDT, CDR2 YNNKEL (reference sequence). The ends lost 6 bases at V and 4 bases at J; junction bases unmatched: 6. The CDR3 sequence is 14 residues long.

This chain uses TRBV7-2 with TRBJ2-3; 16 bases align to TRBD2. The CDR3 extends over 18 amino acids. Per germline, CDR1 SGHTA and CDR2 FQGNSA. V was pared by 0 bases and J by 4 bases, with 4 bases of the junction left unmatched. The CDR3 spells CASSLARGTSGRADTQYF. The DNA for the CDR3 is TGTGCCAGCAGCTTAGCCCGTGGGACTAGCGGGAGGGCAGATACGCAGTATTTT.

This clone showed up just a few times. The gene calls are TRBV11-3 and TRBJ2-1; 7 nucleotides line up with TRBD2. J was trimmed by 5 bases and V by 3 bases; bases with no gene match: 4. Per the germline V gene, CDR1 is SGHNT and CDR2 is YENEEA. This CDR3 contains 14 residues. CDR3: CASSLAGAHNEQFF. The CDR3 DNA reads TGTGCCAGCAGCTTGGCGGGAGCCCACAATGAGCAGTTCTTC.

The J gene is TRBJ1-5, the V gene TRBV18, with D unresolved. The germline CDR1 and CDR2 sequences are KGHSH and LQKENI. V was shortened by 4 bases and J by 4 bases, with 11 bases between the two germline ends. This CDR3 region has 14 residues. The CDR3 bases are TGTGCCAGCTCACGATCTTCAGAAAATCAGCCCCAGCATTTT. Translating it yields CASSRSSENQPQHF.

CDR3 amino acids: CAWGTANQPQHF. CDR3 in DNA: TGTGCCTGGGGGACAGCAAATCAGCCCCAGCATTTT. This rearrangement joins TRBV30 to TRBJ1-5, with 7 bases aligning to TRBD1. CDR3 length: 12 residues. CDR1 is GTSNPN and CDR2 is SVGIG in the germline V gene (reference sequence). Trimming cost V 5 bases and J 4 bases; bases outside gene matches: 2.

The V call is TRBV10-3, the J call TRBJ1-1; D gene unclear. V was cut by 8 bases and J by 0 bases, with 7 bases left in between. Germline CDR1 and CDR2: ENHRY and SYGVKD. The CDR3 consists of 12 residues. CDR3 protein: CAIGAVNTEAFF. DNA of the CDR3: TGTGCCATCGGAGCGGTGAACACTGAAGCTTTCTTT.

Here the CDR3 DNA reads TGTGCCAGCAGTACCCGACGACTAGCGGGCTTGTATTTT. Protein sequence: CASSTRRLAGLYF. The chain recombines TRBV28 with TRBJ2-3; TRBD2 matches at 10 bases. Germline V lookup: CDR1 MDHEN, CDR2 SYDVKM. Germline trimming cut 5 bases from V and 14 bases from J; bases unmatched to any gene: 10. The CDR3 is 13 amino acids.

The chain employs TRBV4-2 and TRBJ2-2; 8 nucleotides align to TRBD1. The CDR3 is 17 residues long. Trimming at V came to 0 bases and at J to 2 bases, leaving 5 bases not matched to a gene. Germline V gene sequence: CDR1 LGHNA, CDR2 YNFKEQ. The CDR3 reads CASSQDGGQDNTGELFF. The CDR3 region has the DNA TGTGCCAGCAGCCAAGATGGGGGACAGGACAACACCGGGGAGCTGTTTTTT.

This rearrangement joins TRBV11-3 to TRBJ2-6; TRBD1 matches at 7 bases. This CDR3 spans 16 amino acids. CDR1 is SGHNT, CDR2 YENEEA, per germline. The V gene end was trimmed by 5 bases and the J gene end by 2 bases; junction bases not matched to a gene: 6. The CDR3 loop is CASSGRDRTGANVLTF. CDR3 sequence (DNA): TGTGCCAGCAGCGGCCGGGACAGAACTGGGGCCAACGTCCTGACTTTC.

The chain carries TRBV29-1 and TRBJ2-7, with D tentatively TRBD2 (6 bases). CDR1 is SQVTM and CDR2 is ANQGSEA in the germline V gene. Between the trimmed V and J ends, which lost 7 bases and 1 base, there was a span of 14 bases. The CDR3 totals 13 residues. The CDR3 here is CSAGPGLSYEQYF. The CDR3 nucleotides are TGCAGCGCCGGTCCGGGACTTTCCTACGAGCAGTACTTC.

V is TRBV10-3 and J is TRBJ2-1; D not certain. Trimming left V 10 bases short and J 7 bases short, with 17 bases between. The CDR3 loop spans 13 amino acids. The germline CDR1 and CDR2 sequences are ENHRY and SYGVKD. CDR3 residues: CATLVAAANEQFF. The DNA of the CDR3 is TGTGCCACCCTGGTGGCGGCGGCGAATGAGCAGTTCTTC.

J is TRBJ2-7 and V is TRBV25-1; 8 bases agree with TRBD1. The CDR3 consists of 15 residues. With 4 bases clipped from V and 7 bases from J, the junction kept 12 bases outside the gene matches. The germline CDR1 and CDR2 sequences are MGHDK and SYGVNS. The CDR3 protein is CASSATGTGGREQYF. In DNA form, the CDR3 reads TGTGCCAGCAGTGCGACCGGGACAGGAGGCAGAGAGCAGTACTTC.

This chain's CDR3 is CASRQLSQDTQYF. DNA of the CDR3: TGTGCCAGCAGACAGCTGTCCCAAGATACGCAGTATTTT. V is TRBV7-9 and J is TRBJ2-3, with D unresolved. Germline CDR1 SEHNR, CDR2 FQNEAQ (reference sequence). V lost 6 bases, J lost 5 bases, and 12 bases lay in between. This CDR3 comprises 13 residues.

The chain is built from TRBV27 and TRBJ2-3; 10 nucleotides align to TRBD1. This CDR3 is built from 17 residues. The J segment lost 4 bases and the V segment lost 0 bases, leaving 7 bases of the junction unmatched. Germline V lookup: CDR1 MNHEY, CDR2 SMNVEV (reference sequence). This CDR3 is CASSLSPPGQGSDTQYF. The CDR3 region has the DNA TGTGCCAGCAGTTTATCACCCCCGGGACAGGGGTCAGATACGCAGTATTTT.

This clone occurred a few times. The V and J genes are TRBV28 and TRBJ1-6, with 9 bases fitting TRBD1. The germline CDR1 and CDR2 sequences are MDHEN and SYDVKM. This CDR3 contains 15 residues. J gave up 14 bases and V 5 bases, and 13 bases lay outside the gene matches. CDR3 region: CASSPDRGRQRTLHF. The DNA of the CDR3 is TGTGCCAGCAGTCCGGACAGGGGACGTCAACGGACCCTCCACTTT.